The 16 T cell receptor beta chains given below trace back to one sample, sequenced in a study of CD8 T cells in ankylosing spondylitis. Antigen specificity for these receptors is unknown. Study observations and caveats: Seemingly characteristic of ankylosing spondylitis blood was a TCR beta motif consisting of eight highly homologous variants.

MiXCR, run by TCRdb on the 5' RACE reads, gives a single entry per CDR3 protein. The table includes about 700,000 distinct CDR3 sequences, 15% to 20% detected once. The material sequenced was blood, either unsorted or a sorted T cell fraction (not recorded which). The receptors derive from a male donor with ankylosing spondylitis.

Only a few counts were recorded for this clonotype. This chain uses TRBV10-3 with TRBJ2-1; D remains unclear. The CDR3 spans 17 residues. Trimming took 3 bases from V and 0 from J, leaving 15 bases between them. The germline CDR1 and CDR2 sequences are ENHRY and SYGVKD. The CDR3 DNA is TGTGCCATCAGTGACGCCCCAGCCGCTTCCTCCTACAATGAGCAGTTCTTC. The encoded protein is CAISDAPAASSYNEQFF.

A few counts support this clonotype. The chain is built from TRBV28 and TRBJ2-3; 8 bases map to TRBD2. CDR1 and CDR2 from the germline V gene are MDHEN and SYDVKM. CDR3 length equals 17 residues. The trim removed 2 bases at V and 3 bases at J, leaving 10 bases unmatched. In DNA, the CDR3 is TGTGCCAGCAGTTTAGGTCTAGCGGGTGGGAATACAGATACGCAGTATTTT. This codes for CASSLGLAGGNTDTQYF.

This clonotype was observed a handful of times. V usage is TRBV27 and J usage is TRBJ1-2; the match to TRBD1 covers 9 bases. The CDR3 is made up of 15 amino acids. Per germline, CDR1 MNHEY and CDR2 SMNVEV (reference sequence). Losses at the gene ends were 4 bases for V and 1 base for J; bases not matched to a gene: 4. CDR3 region: CASSSRDRDNYGYTF. CDR3 DNA: TGTGCCAGCAGTTCACGGGACAGGGATAACTATGGCTACACCTTC.

V is TRBV15 and J is TRBJ1-4; a weak D match, TRBD1 (6 bases). Germline V CDR1 and CDR2: LNHNV, YYDKDF (reference sequence). Trimming left V 1 base short and J 7 bases short, with 16 bases between. The CDR3 is made up of 16 amino acids. The CDR3 DNA reads TGTGCCACCAGCAGAGCCGGCGCAGGGGCGAGTGAAAAACTGTTTTTT. Its translation: CATSRAGAGASEKLFF.

The chain uses TRBV7-2 and TRBJ2-7; the D gene is possibly TRBD2 (6 bases). The ends were cut back, 3 bases at V and 3 bases at J, with 12 bases in the middle. Germline assignment: CDR1 SGHTA and CDR2 FQGNSA. The CDR3 sequence is 14 residues long. This CDR3 reads CASSFQGGYYEQYF. CDR3 sequence (DNA): TGTGCCAGCAGCTTCCAGGGAGGATACTACGAGCAGTACTTC.

The chain carries TRBV12-3 or TRBV12-4 and TRBJ2-2, with 10 bases aligning to TRBD1. This CDR3 is built from 14 residues. V was pared by 7 bases and J by 7 bases, with 6 bases of the junction left unmatched. The CDR3 reads CASTPTGGRGELFF. The CDR3, as DNA: TGTGCCAGCACCCCGACAGGGGGCCGCGGGGAGCTGTTTTTT.

At least ten counts were recorded for this clonotype. The V gene is TRBV4-2, the J gene TRBJ2-7; 9 nucleotides line up with TRBD1. The length of the CDR3 is 16 residues. Germline loops: CDR1 LGHNA, CDR2 YNFKEQ. The V gene end was trimmed by 1 base and the J gene end by 3 bases; junction bases not matched to a gene: 7. This CDR3 reads CASSQVLGTGIYEQYF. CDR3 nucleotides: TGTGCCAGCAGCCAAGTACTAGGGACAGGGATCTACGAGCAGTACTTC.

In this sample, this clonotype turned up a few times. The chain uses TRBV20-1 and TRBJ2-7; the D is unclear. There are 11 residues in the CDR3. Trimming removed 2 bases at V and 7 bases at J, with 9 bases between. Germline CDR1 and CDR2: DFQATT and SNEGSKA (reference sequence). The CDR3 sequence is CSARSTSEQYF. DNA of the CDR3: TGCAGTGCTAGATCCACCTCGGAGCAGTACTTC.

The sample holds a few counts of this clonotype. The J gene is TRBJ1-2, the V gene TRBV12-3 or TRBV12-4; 10 positions agree with TRBD1. The CDR3 length is 13 residues. V lost 7 bases and J lost 6; bases outside the gene matches: 5. CDR3 protein: CASTLDRGDGYTF. CDR3 in DNA: TGTGCCAGCACGCTGGACAGGGGGGATGGCTACACCTTC.

This clonotype has just a few counts. The genes are TRBV29-1 and TRBJ2-1; D unresolved. V shed 1 base and J shed 2 bases, with 9 bases lying between them. The length of the CDR3 is 14 residues. The V gene's germline CDR1 is SQVTM and CDR2 ANQGSEA. CDR3 protein: CSVEGPGPYNEQFF. In DNA form, the CDR3 reads TGCAGCGTTGAAGGACCAGGTCCCTACAATGAGCAGTTCTTC.

The V gene is TRBV28, the J gene TRBJ1-6, with a possible D match to TRBD1 (6 bases). The germline CDR1 and CDR2 sequences are MDHEN and SYDVKM. Trimming stripped 5 bases from V and 10 bases from J, with 12 bases between. This CDR3 has 13 amino acids. The CDR3 is CASSLDSWSPLHF. CDR3 DNA: TGTGCCAGCAGTCTGGACAGTTGGTCACCCCTCCACTTT.

The chain joins TRBV29-1 to TRBJ2-1, with TRBD1 matching 9 bases. The length of the CDR3 is 16 residues. Germline loops: CDR1 SQVTM, CDR2 ANQGSEA. V was pared by 4 bases and J by 0 bases, with 7 bases of the junction left unmatched. The CDR3 bases are TGCAGCGTTGTTGGGGGGACAGGGCTCTCCTACAATGAGCAGTTCTTC. It encodes CSVVGGTGLSYNEQFF.

The chain joins TRBV5-1 to TRBJ2-7; 8 nucleotides align to TRBD2. With 0 bases clipped from V and 6 bases from J, the junction kept 11 bases outside the gene matches. The CDR3 totals 16 residues. In germline, CDR1 is SGHRS, CDR2 YFSETQ. The CDR3 sequence is CASSLEGGLVTPEQYF. CDR3 DNA sequence: TGCGCCAGCAGCTTGGAGGGGGGACTAGTCACACCCGAGCAGTACTTC.

This clonotype has only a few counts. The chain carries TRBV2 and TRBJ2-2; tentatively, D is TRBD2 (5 bases). V lost 10 bases to trimming and J lost 1 base, with 7 bases between them. The CDR3 length is 12 residues. The germline CDR1 and CDR2 sequences are SNHLY and FYNNEI. The CDR3 coding sequence is TGTGCCAAAACTAGGAACACCGGGGAGCTGTTTTTT. Translated, it gives CAKTRNTGELFF.

The table lists this clonotype with a few counts. The chain joins TRBV3-1 to TRBJ2-7; possible D gene TRBD1, 6 bases. The CDR3 is 15 residues long. V shed 5 bases and J shed 1 base, with 15 bases lying between them. The germline V gene encodes CDR1 LGHDT and CDR2 YNNKEL (reference sequence). The CDR3 DNA sequence: TGTGCCAGCAGCGGAAGAGGCAGGGGTTCCTACGAGCAGTACTTC. Translation: CASSGRGRGSYEQYF.

The chain has TRBV20-1 and TRBJ1-2, with TRBD1 matching over 10 bases. CDR3 length: 16 residues. The trim removed 3 bases at V and 1 base at J, leaving 8 bases unmatched. The germline V gene encodes CDR1 DFQATT and CDR2 SNEGSKA (reference sequence). CDR3 nucleotides: TGCAGTGCTAGTCAACCCGGGACAGGGGATAACTATGGCTACACCTTC. It specifies CSASQPGTGDNYGYTF.